This T cell receptor (beta chain) was obtained from a study of blood T cell repertoires in COVID-19. Background on the study: Researchers got acute and convalescent COVID-19 samples from the United States, Italy and Spain. PBMCs, B-cell-depleted T cells, or T cells were the source of the cDNA or gDNA that made up the material.

In the original processing: Estimation of nucleated cell counts was performed using reference gene primer amplification. The method was immunoSEQ multiplex PCR; TCRdb's version includes in-frame clones alone and lacks a portion of them. The DNA gave D and trimming, while V, J and clone size come from that table. The table records some 530,000 clones, approximately 85% of them present only once. V shed 2 bases, J shed 12 bases, and the junction held 7 bases outside the gene matches. Germline loops: CDR1 SGHTA, CDR2 FQGTGA. CDR3 length equals 14 residues. This clonotype was obtained from a human donor in a cohort sampled during active COVID-19. The source material was peripheral blood. The V gene is TRBV7-3, the J gene TRBJ2-1; 10 positions agree with TRBD2. This CDR3 is CASSLGLAEGGQFF. The DNA for the CDR3 is TGTGCCAGCAGCTTAGGACTAGCGGAGGGCGGGCAGTTCTTC.